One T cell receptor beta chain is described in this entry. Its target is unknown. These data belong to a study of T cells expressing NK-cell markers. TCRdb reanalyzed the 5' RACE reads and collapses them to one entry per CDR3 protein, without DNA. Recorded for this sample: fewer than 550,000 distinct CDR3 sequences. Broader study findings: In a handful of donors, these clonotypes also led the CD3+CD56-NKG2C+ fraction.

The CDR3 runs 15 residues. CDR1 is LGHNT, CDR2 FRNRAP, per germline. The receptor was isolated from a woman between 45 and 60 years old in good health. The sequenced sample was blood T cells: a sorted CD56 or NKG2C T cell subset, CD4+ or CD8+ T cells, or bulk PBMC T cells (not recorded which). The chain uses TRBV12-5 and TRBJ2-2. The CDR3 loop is CASGLVPLNTGELFF.